The present entry profiles one TCR beta chain with its context. Original processing notes: The assay estimated nucleated cells by amplifying reference gene primers. The protocol was immunoSEQ multiplex PCR, while the TCRdb copy is restricted to in-frame clones and leaves out a portion. That table is the source of V, J and clone size, and D and trimming were worked out from the DNA. The sample has about 47,000 clones, approximately 86% seen once. This record belongs to a study of blood T cell repertoires in COVID-19. At the level of the study: Some COVID-19 samples were acute and others convalescent; all came from the United States, Italy and Spain.

The TCR sequence derives from a man aged 50-59 years with active COVID-19. What was sequenced was peripheral blood.

CDR3 residues: CASSPRAGHGYTF. The CDR3 nucleotides are TGTGCCAGCAGCCCCAGGGCAGGTCATGGCTACACCTTC. The chain has TRBV12-3 or TRBV12-4 and TRBJ1-2, with D perhaps TRBD1 (5 bases). The CDR3 runs 13 residues. V lost 6 bases and J lost 6, with 14 bases in between.